Following are 29 T cell receptor beta chains from one sample sequenced in a study of blood T cell repertoires in COVID-19. Profiling relied on immunoSEQ multiplex PCR, and the TCRdb table lists in-frame clones only, not all of them. The table lists 170,000 or so clones, 83% of them singletons. The source material was peripheral blood. Receptors were obtained from a human donor in a cohort sampled during active COVID-19.

The chain couples TRBV9 to TRBJ2-6, with TRBD2 identical over 7 bases. From germline, CDR1 is SGDLS and CDR2 YYNGEE. This CDR3 has 19 residues. The junction had 9 bases not matched to a gene; V was cut back by 0 bases and J by 0 bases. Here the CDR3 DNA reads TGTGCCAGCAGCGTAGTGTCGGGGACTATCCACTCTGGGGCCAACGTCCTGACTTTC. It encodes CASSVVSGTIHSGANVLTF.

Only one count was recorded for this clone. The chain couples TRBV25-1 to TRBJ1-2; TRBD1 is a possible D gene (6 bases). The V gene lost 5 bases and the J gene lost 6 bases, with 13 bases spanning the gap. From germline, CDR1 is MGHDK and CDR2 SYGVNS. This CDR3 comprises 13 residues. The CDR3 spells CASSKTGNHGYTF. The CDR3 DNA is TGTGCCAGCAGTAAAACAGGGAATCATGGCTACACCTTC.

The chain is built from TRBV24-1 and TRBJ2-7, with 7 bases matching TRBD1. Looked up from germline, CDR1 is KGHDR and CDR2 is SFDVKD. This CDR3 is 13 amino acids long. V trimming: 0 bases; J trimming: 8 bases; junction bases outside the gene matches: 3. The DNA for the CDR3 is TGTGCCACCAGTGATTTGACGACAGGGCAGCAGTACTTC. Protein product: CATSDLTTGQQYF.

In its sample, this clone was seen once. This chain uses TRBV19 with TRBJ2-3; D remains ambiguous. The CDR3 length is 16 residues. In germline, CDR1 is LNHDA, CDR2 SQIVND (reference sequence). V was clipped by 3 bases and J by 1 base, with 14 bases between them. Here the CDR3 DNA reads TGTGCCAGTAGTATCGCCGCCCGGGTGGGCACAGATACGCAGTATTTT. Residues: CASSIAARVGTDTQYF. Together with reference TRBV19 and TRBJ2-3, the CDR3 gives the full variable domain: DGGITQSPKYLFRKEGQNVTLSCEQNLNHDAMYWYRQDPGQGLRLIYYSQIVNDFQKGDIAEGYSVSREKKESFPLTVTSAQKNPTAFYLCASSIAARVGTDTQYFGPGTRLTVL.

The chain recombines TRBV12-5 with TRBJ1-3, with 7 bases matching TRBD1. The V segment lost 6 bases and the J segment 1 base; nucleotides outside the gene matches: 9. CDR3 size: 16 residues. Germline CDR1 LGHNT, CDR2 FRNRAP. CDR3 amino acids: CASGRTSGGSGNTIYF. The CDR3 DNA reads as TGTGCTAGTGGCCGAACTTCAGGGGGGTCTGGAAACACCATATATTTT.

This clone was recorded only once. The V gene is TRBV6-2 or TRBV6-3, the J gene TRBJ2-5, with D possibly TRBD2 on 5 matching bases. The V gene's germline CDR1 is MNHEY and CDR2 SVGEGT. Between the trimmed V and J ends, which lost 0 bases and 5 bases, there was a span of 25 bases. The CDR3 covers 19 residues. The chain's CDR3 is CASSYSKTERAIRMETQYF. The DNA for the CDR3 is TGTGCCAGCAGTTACTCGAAAACAGAGAGGGCAATCAGGATGGAGACCCAGTACTTC.

This sequence joins TRBV4-1 and TRBJ2-2; D might be TRBD1 (6 bases). The CDR3 has 13 amino acids. CDR1 is MGHRA and CDR2 is YSYEKL in the germline V gene. V was cut by 1 base and J by 9 bases, with 9 bases left in between. In nucleotides, the CDR3 is TGCGCCAGCAGCCAAGTCGGGGACAGGGAGCTGTTTTTT. This sequence encodes CASSQVGDRELFF.

The chain uses TRBV28 and TRBJ2-3; 9 nucleotides line up with TRBD1. Germline V gives CDR1 MDHEN, CDR2 SYDVKM. The CDR3 is made up of 15 amino acids. V gave up 5 bases and J gave up 5 bases; unmatched junction bases: 8. The CDR3 bases are TGTGCCAGCAGTCCAGGGACAGGGCCTCTAGATACGCAGTATTTT. Encoded protein: CASSPGTGPLDTQYF.

The chain joins TRBV7-2 to TRBJ2-7, with 7 bases lining up with TRBD2. CDR1 is SGHTA and CDR2 is FQGNSA in the germline V gene. The CDR3 totals 15 residues. V shed 4 bases and J 6 bases; nucleotides not matched to a gene: 12. CDR3 sequence reads: CASSSYGAGVGEQYF. The CDR3 region has the DNA TGTGCCAGCAGCTCATATGGGGCGGGAGTAGGCGAGCAGTACTTC.

The CDR3 DNA sequence: TGTGCCAGCAGCGTAGGTGGGACAGGGGGCTATGGCTACACCTTC. Translated: CASSVGGTGGYGYTF. The gene calls are TRBV9 and TRBJ1-2; 11 bases align to TRBD1. This CDR3 is built from 15 residues. From germline, CDR1 is SGDLS and CDR2 YYNGEE. V lost 0 bases, J lost 4 bases, and 2 bases stayed unmatched.

The chain links TRBV6-2 or TRBV6-3 to TRBJ1-3; 7 nucleotides align to TRBD1. Looked up from germline, CDR1 is MNHEY and CDR2 is SVGEGT. The CDR3 runs to 14 residues. With 6 bases clipped from V and 4 bases from J, the junction kept 6 bases outside the gene matches. For the CDR3, the DNA is TGTGCCAGCAGCCAGACAGGGTCCGGAAACACCATATATTTT. It is translated as CASSQTGSGNTIYF.

The CDR3 DNA follows: TGTGCCAGCGCGTTCAATGGAAACACCATATATTTT. Its protein is CASAFNGNTIYF. The genes are TRBV2 and TRBJ1-3; D unclear. Germline CDR1 reads SNHLY; CDR2 reads FYNNEI. The CDR3 sequence is 12 residues long. V was clipped by 8 bases and J by 3 bases, with 8 bases between them.

Comment on this clone: Mismatch with germline at one junction end may stem from a read error. The chain is built from TRBV7-7 and TRBJ2-3, with a possible D match to TRBD2 (6 bases). Per germline, CDR1 SSHAT and CDR2 FNYEAQ (reference sequence). The CDR3 has 21 amino acids. The CDR3 spells CASSLGPGTLTMASSTDTQYF. CDR3 bases: TGTGCTAGCAGCTTAGGCCCCGGGACTCTAACGATGGCCTCTAGCACAGATACGCAGTATTTT. Full variable domain (outside the CDR3, taken from reference TRBV7-7 and TRBJ2-3): GAGVSQSPRYKVTKRGQDVTLRCDPISSHATLYWYQQALGQGPEFLTYFNYEAQPDKSGLPSDRFSAERPEGSISTLTIQRTEQRDSAMYRCASSLGPGTLTMASSTDTQYFGPGTRLTVL.

The CDR3 sequence: CASSLADRGSRNEQYF. DNA of the CDR3: TGTGCCAGCAGCTTAGCCGACAGGGGGTCGAGGAACGAGCAGTACTTC. The rearrangement links TRBV7-9 to TRBJ2-7; TRBD1 aligns across 9 bases. J gave up 5 bases and V 0 bases, and 8 bases lay outside the gene matches. This CDR3 region has 16 residues. Looked up from germline, CDR1 is SEHNR and CDR2 is FQNEAQ (reference sequence).

The CDR3 here is CASSSQGTGELFF. The CDR3 region has the DNA TGTGCCAGTAGTAGTCAGGGGACCGGGGAGCTGTTTTTT. The chain links TRBV19 to TRBJ2-2; tentative D call: TRBD1 (6 bases). Per germline, CDR1 LNHDA and CDR2 SQIVND (reference sequence). CDR3 length: 13 residues. Trimming left V 4 bases short and J 5 bases short, with 8 bases between.

The V call is TRBV5-8, the J call TRBJ1-2; 11 nucleotides agree with TRBD1. The CDR3 is 14 residues long. The germline CDR1 and CDR2 sequences are SGHTS and YDEGEE. The V and J ends lost 4 bases and 6 bases, in that order; junction bases with no gene match: 5. DNA for the CDR3: TGTGCCAGCAGCCTCCGGGACAGGGGGGATGGCTACACCTTC. Protein sequence: CASSLRDRGDGYTF.

The gene calls are TRBV18 and TRBJ2-7; TRBD1 aligns across 9 bases. This CDR3 has 15 residues. Losses at the gene ends were 3 bases for V and 0 bases for J; bases not matched to a gene: 3. The germline CDR1 and CDR2 sequences are KGHSH and LQKENI. The CDR3 region has the DNA TGTGCCAGCTCACCGACAGGGGGGTCCTCCTACGAGCAGTACTTC. This sequence encodes CASSPTGGSSYEQYF.

The chain employs TRBV7-2 and TRBJ2-1; 9 nucleotides line up with TRBD2. Germline trimming cut 0 bases from V and 7 bases from J; bases unmatched to any gene: 13. The CDR3 has 18 amino acids. Germline V gene lookup returns CDR1 SGHTA and CDR2 FQGNSA. DNA of the CDR3: TGTGCCAGCAGCTTAGCCGGGTTAAAAGCGGGAGGATCAAATGAGCAGTTCTTC. Encoded protein: CASSLAGLKAGGSNEQFF.

The V gene is TRBV27, the J gene TRBJ2-1, with 11 bases matching TRBD2. Per germline, CDR1 MNHEY and CDR2 SMNVEV (reference sequence). This CDR3 comprises 16 residues. The J segment lost 5 bases and the V segment lost 3 bases, leaving 6 bases of the junction unmatched. DNA for the CDR3: TGTGCCAGCAGTTTCCTAGCGGGGGGCCTAAACAATGAGCAGTTCTTC. Translating it yields CASSFLAGGLNNEQFF.

Details on this clone: Other DNA sequences in this specimen translate into the identical CDR3. The chain recombines TRBV9 with TRBJ1-3, with D perhaps matching TRBD1 (5 bases). There are 15 residues in the CDR3. The ends were cut back, 0 bases at V and 1 base at J, with 8 bases in the middle. The V gene's germline CDR1 is SGDLS and CDR2 YYNGEE. CDR3 nucleotide sequence: TGTGCCAGCAGCGTAGGGCAGGGATCTGGAAACACCATATATTTT. Translation: CASSVGQGSGNTIYF.

The chain combines TRBV4-3 with TRBJ1-2; 7 positions match TRBD1. The V and J ends lost 0 bases and 7 bases, in that order; junction bases with no gene match: 11. The germline CDR1 and CDR2 sequences are LGHNA and YSLEER. This CDR3 comprises 16 residues. CDR3 in amino acids: CASSQEGNTGVGGYTF. The CDR3 DNA follows: TGCGCCAGCAGCCAAGAGGGAAACACAGGGGTCGGTGGCTACACCTTC.

The chain has TRBV7-8 and TRBJ2-7; 7 bases match TRBD1. This CDR3 is built from 14 residues. CDR1 SGHVS and CDR2 FQNEAQ come from the germline V gene. V lost 5 bases and J lost 2; bases outside the gene matches: 6. DNA for the CDR3: TGTGCCAGCAGCCTACAGGGGTTCCCCTACGAGCAGTACTTC. This translates into CASSLQGFPYEQYF.

The chain joins TRBV2 to TRBJ2-7, with 7 bases identical to TRBD1. Unmatched junction bases numbered 8, after V lost 6 bases and J lost 0 bases. CDR3 size: 15 residues. The V gene's germline CDR1 is SNHLY and CDR2 FYNNEI. DNA for the CDR3: TGTGCCAGCAGGACCCCGGGACAGCCCTCCTACGAGCAGTACTTC. Amino acids: CASRTPGQPSYEQYF.

V gene TRBV3-1 (or the pseudogene TRBV3-2) combines with J gene TRBJ2-7; unclear D gene. The CDR3 is made up of 15 amino acids. Germline V gene lookup returns CDR1 LGHDT and CDR2 YNNKEL (reference sequence). V was pared by 1 base and J by 2 bases, with 12 bases between. The DNA for the CDR3 is TGTGCCAGCAGCCAAGCGATTTACCAGACCTACGAGCAGTACTTC. Its translation is CASSQAIYQTYEQYF.

This chain uses TRBV5-6 with TRBJ1-5, with TRBD1 as a possible D gene (5 bases). The germline gives CDR1 SGHDT, CDR2 YYEEEE. Trimming removed 2 bases at V and 0 bases at J, with 15 bases between. The CDR3 runs to 17 residues. The CDR3 region has the DNA TGTGCCAGCAGCTTCGGGGGAACGCCCTATAGCAATCAGCCCCAGCATTTT. As protein: CASSFGGTPYSNQPQHF.

The rearrangement uses TRBV2 and TRBJ2-7; 8 nucleotides agree with TRBD1. The germline gives CDR1 SNHLY, CDR2 FYNNEI. V shed 3 bases and J 5 bases; nucleotides not matched to a gene: 3. This CDR3 region has 13 residues. The CDR3 nucleotides are TGTGCCAGCAGTGAGGACAGGGTCCACGAGCAGTACTTC. Translated: CASSEDRVHEQYF. The full variable domain, in which reference TRBV2 and TRBJ2-7 provide the parts outside the CDR3, is EPEVTQTPSHQVTQMGQEVILRCVPISNHLYFYWYRQILGQKVEFLVSFYNNEISEKSEIFDDQFSVERPDGSNFTLKIRSTKLEDSAMYFCASSEDRVHEQYFGPGTRLTVT.

The V gene is TRBV6-6, the J gene TRBJ2-7, with 9 bases that match TRBD1. V was pared by 0 bases and J by 4 bases, with 4 bases of the junction left unmatched. CDR1 and CDR2 (germline): MNHNY, SVGAGI (reference sequence). This CDR3 comprises 15 residues. The CDR3, as DNA: TGTGCCAGCAGTTACTCGTTACAGGGGGCTTACGAGCAGTACTTC. Translation gives CASSYSLQGAYEQYF.

V gene TRBV6-2 or TRBV6-3 combines with J gene TRBJ1-2; D ambiguous. This CDR3 contains 11 residues. CDR1 MNHEY and CDR2 SVGEGT come from the germline V gene. V was clipped by 6 bases and J by 8 bases, with 10 bases between them. CDR3: CASSPGGGYTF. The DNA for the CDR3 is TGTGCCAGCAGCCCCGGAGGGGGCTACACCTTC.

The gene calls are TRBV7-2 and TRBJ1-5; 8 bases are shared with TRBD1. The CDR3 is 15 residues long. The germline V gene encodes CDR1 SGHTA and CDR2 FQGNSA. With V trimmed by 1 base and J by 4 bases, 3 bases remained unmatched. Written as DNA, the CDR3 is TGTGCCAGCAGCTTAGAACAGGGGGGGAATCAGCCCCAGCATTTT. Its protein product is CASSLEQGGNQPQHF.